The 21 T cell receptor beta chains reported below all come from one sample, sequenced in a study of T and B cells in COVID-19 patients. Blood genomic DNA input for TRB amplification was about 220-500 ng. TRB rearrangements were amplified by multiplex PCR with BIOMED2 TRB-A/B primers. TCRdb reprocessed the multiplex PCR reads with MiXCR, giving one entry per CDR3 protein. The table records over 7,000 distinct CDR3 sequences, about 26% of them present only once. The specimen was blood. The receptors originated from a human donor who had recovered from COVID-19.

The chain uses TRBV29-1 and TRBJ2-7; 9 bases fit TRBD1. Germline V gene sequence: CDR1 SQVTM, CDR2 ANQGSEA. J was trimmed by 3 bases and V by 7 bases; bases with no gene match: 13. The CDR3 is made up of 15 amino acids. The CDR3 nucleotides are TGCAGCGGGAAGGGACAGGGAGGCGCACACTACGAGCAGTACTTC. It specifies CSGKGQGGAHYEQYF.

The V gene is TRBV4-2, the J gene TRBJ2-7; no clear D. The V gene's germline CDR1 is LGHNA and CDR2 YNFKEQ. The CDR3 length is 16 residues. V lost 0 bases and J lost 4, with 16 bases in between. CDR3 sequence reads: CASSQDRSHFFYEQYF. Written as DNA, the CDR3 is TGTGCCAGCAGCCAAGATCGTTCGCACTTCTTTTACGAGCAGTACTTC.

This clonotype was seen many times. This rearrangement joins TRBV5-1 to TRBJ2-3; 7 positions match TRBD2. The CDR3 length is 16 residues. V gave up 3 bases and J gave up 0 bases; unmatched junction bases: 7. The germline V gene encodes CDR1 SGHRS and CDR2 YFSETQ. The CDR3 nucleotides are TGCGCCAGCAGCTCCCGCGGCGGGAGAAGCACAGATACGCAGTATTTT. Protein: CASSSRGGRSTDTQYF.

A remark on this clonotype: A clone one base away is much larger, so this may be a read error. V is TRBV18 and J is TRBJ1-3; TRBD1 is a possible D gene (5 bases). From germline, CDR1 is KGHSH and CDR2 LQKENI. This CDR3 is built from 14 residues. The V end was cut by 8 bases, the J end by 6 bases, with 17 bases between. CDR3 nucleotides: TGTGCCAGCCAACAAAAAGGGGCTTCAAACACCATATATTTT. Amino acid sequence: CASQQKGASNTIYF.

By sample fraction, this clonotype is medium-sized. The chain links TRBV19 to TRBJ2-7, with 7 bases matching TRBD1. From germline, CDR1 is LNHDA and CDR2 SQIVND (reference sequence). The CDR3 extends over 15 amino acids. V dropped 3 bases and J dropped 4; count of bases not matched to a gene: 9. CDR3 bases: TGTGCCAGTAGTATTCAGGGGACAGTGCTTTACGAGCAGTACTTC. Its protein is CASSIQGTVLYEQYF.

This clonotype ranks as medium-sized. The chain is built from TRBV12-3 or TRBV12-4 and TRBJ2-2; D might be TRBD1 (6 bases). CDR3 length: 15 residues. Trimming removed 5 bases from V and 0 bases from J, with 10 bases in between. This CDR3 reads CASSMDRTNTGELFF. CDR3 sequence (DNA): TGTGCCAGCAGTATGGACAGAACGAACACCGGGGAGCTGTTTTTT.

This clonotype has at least ten counts. The chain has TRBV6-6 and TRBJ1-6, with 8 bases aligning to TRBD1. The CDR3 runs 15 residues. Looked up from germline, CDR1 is MNHNY and CDR2 is SVGAGI (reference sequence). V dropped 5 bases and J dropped 9; count of bases not matched to a gene: 9. The CDR3: CASSGAGTGVSPLHF. CDR3 sequence (DNA): TGTGCCAGCAGTGGCGCCGGGACAGGAGTTTCACCCCTCCACTTT.

The chain employs TRBV7-3 and TRBJ2-1, with D tentatively TRBD1 (5 bases). CDR1 is SGHTA, CDR2 FQGTGA, per germline. The V and J ends lost 2 bases and 6 bases respectively, with 11 bases between them. The CDR3 sequence is 14 residues long. CDR3 nucleotides: TGTGCCAGCAGCTTATGGGGTGGGGCCAATGAGCAGTTCTTC. Its protein is CASSLWGGANEQFF. The full variable domain, rest sourced from reference TRBV7-3 and TRBJ2-1, is GAGVSQTPSNKVTEKGKYVELRCDPISGHTALYWYRQSLGQGPEFLIYFQGTGAADDSGLPNDRFFAVRPEGSVSTLKIQRTERGDSAVYLCASSLWGGANEQFFGPGTRLTVL.

This clonotype showed up many times. This CDR3 is CASIRRQGDNEKLFF. CDR3 DNA: TGTGCCAGCATTAGGAGACAGGGGGATAATGAAAAACTGTTTTTT. The V call is TRBV6-6, the J call TRBJ1-4; 9 positions agree with TRBD1. The junction had 7 bases not matched to a gene; V was cut back by 7 bases and J by 4 bases. The V gene's germline CDR1 is MNHNY and CDR2 SVGAGI (reference sequence). There are 15 residues in the CDR3.

The rearrangement uses TRBV15 and TRBJ2-5; 8 bases align to TRBD1. V lost 0 bases and J lost 5; bases outside the gene matches: 5. Per germline, CDR1 LNHNV and CDR2 YYDKDF (reference sequence). The CDR3 is made up of 15 amino acids. The CDR3: CATSRDVQGAETQYF. Here the CDR3 DNA reads TGTGCCACCAGCAGAGATGTTCAGGGGGCGGAGACCCAGTACTTC.

This chain connects TRBV7-2 to TRBJ2-4; D unresolved. Germline V CDR1 and CDR2: SGHTA, FQGNSA. The V end lost 4 bases, the J end lost 3 bases, and 7 bases lay between the germline ends. The CDR3 length is 13 residues. The CDR3 region has the DNA TGTGCCAGCAGCTCCGAGGACAAAAACATTCAGTACTTC. This encodes CASSSEDKNIQYF.

This clonotype is categorized as medium-sized. The chain links TRBV7-6 to TRBJ2-7, with TRBD1 identical over 12 bases. The CDR3 spans 17 residues. CDR1 and CDR2 (germline): SGHVS, FNYEAQ. Trimming at V came to 3 bases and at J to 0 bases, leaving 6 bases not matched to a gene. The CDR3 DNA reads TGTGCCAGCAGCTTGGACGGGACAGGGGGCCTCTCCTACGAGCAGTACTTC. Translated: CASSLDGTGGLSYEQYF.

Sample share makes this clonotype medium-sized (0.01 to 0.1%). The chain combines TRBV6-6 with TRBJ2-5; TRBD2 matches 7 bases. Trimming cost V 2 bases and J 4 bases; bases outside gene matches: 1. CDR3 length equals 13 residues. Germline V lookup: CDR1 MNHNY, CDR2 SVGAGI (reference sequence). DNA of the CDR3: TGTGCCAGCAGTTACGGCGGGAGAGAGACCCAGTACTTC. It is translated as CASSYGGRETQYF.

The V and J genes are TRBV20-1 and TRBJ2-7; D not certain. Trimming took off 6 bases at V and 0 bases at J, with 18 bases between the two ends. Per germline, CDR1 DFQATT and CDR2 SNEGSKA (reference sequence). The CDR3 runs to 15 residues. The CDR3 is CSAPSRSKSSYEQYF. As DNA, the CDR3 is TGCAGTGCCCCATCCCGCTCGAAAAGCTCCTACGAGCAGTACTTC.

This clonotype is judged medium-sized. The chain combines TRBV19 with TRBJ2-5; no reliable D call. CDR1 is LNHDA, CDR2 SQIVND, per germline (reference sequence). The CDR3 runs to 14 residues. V was pared by 5 bases and J by 2 bases, with 12 bases between. CDR3 coding DNA: TGTGCCAGTAGTGTTCGACACTATCAAGAGACCCAGTACTTC. This translates into CASSVRHYQETQYF. Looking up the rest from reference TRBV19 and TRBJ2-5 gives the full variable domain: DGGITQSPKYLFRKEGQNVTLSCEQNLNHDAMYWYRQDPGQGLRLIYYSQIVNDFQKGDIAEGYSVSREKKESFPLTVTSAQKNPTAFYLCASSVRHYQETQYFGPGTRLLVL.

The chain combines TRBV5-5 with TRBJ2-2; 9 bases are a match to TRBD2. The CDR3 runs 16 residues. CDR1 SGHKS and CDR2 YYEKEE come from the germline V gene (reference sequence). V shed 2 bases and J 4 bases; nucleotides not matched to a gene: 6. The chain's CDR3 is CASSFVAGATTGELFF. The CDR3 DNA reads TGTGCCAGCAGCTTCGTAGCGGGAGCCACCACCGGGGAGCTGTTTTTT.

There are a few counts of this clonotype. The genes are TRBV27 and TRBJ1-5; D remains unclear. Trimming removed 6 bases from V and 0 bases from J, with 12 bases in between. The CDR3 covers 15 residues. Germline V gives CDR1 MNHEY, CDR2 SMNVEV (reference sequence). The CDR3 loop reads CASSKLGYSNQPQHF. The CDR3 region has the DNA TGTGCCAGCAGCAAGTTGGGATATAGCAATCAGCCCCAGCATTTT.

The V call is TRBV7-9, the J call TRBJ2-7; no clear D. V lost 1 base and J 6 bases, leaving 4 bases between the germline ends. Germline lookup yields CDR1 SEHNR and CDR2 FQNEAQ (reference sequence). The CDR3 totals 11 residues. CDR3 DNA: TGTGCCAGCAGCTTAGTCGGCGAGCAGTACTTC. It specifies CASSLVGEQYF.

This clonotype is labeled as medium-sized. The V call is TRBV6-6, the J call TRBJ2-6; D gene uncertain. Germline CDR1 MNHNY, CDR2 SVGAGI (reference sequence). V was clipped by 6 bases and J by 0 bases, with 9 bases between them. This CDR3 has 15 amino acids. The CDR3 region is CASSPVLSGANVLTF. The CDR3 region has the DNA TGTGCCAGCAGCCCAGTTCTCTCTGGGGCCAACGTCCTGACTTTC.

This clonotype was detected ten times or more. V usage is TRBV6-5 and J usage is TRBJ1-1; no firm D call. Germline CDR1 and CDR2: MNHEY and SVGAGI. Trimming removed 5 bases at V and 4 bases at J, with 11 bases between. The CDR3 extends over 13 amino acids. In DNA form, the CDR3 reads TGTGCCAGCAGTCTAACCCAGCTCACTGAAGCTTTCTTT. Encoded protein: CASSLTQLTEAFF.

This clonotype is categorized as medium-sized (0.01 to 0.1%). J is TRBJ2-1 and V is TRBV6-2 or TRBV6-3; D unclear. The CDR3 length is 13 residues. Germline loops: CDR1 MNHEY, CDR2 SVGEGT. Trimming took off 4 bases at V and 5 bases at J, with 9 bases between the two ends. The CDR3 loop reads CASSWGPNNEQFF. CDR3 bases: TGTGCCAGCAGTTGGGGTCCGAACAATGAGCAGTTCTTC.